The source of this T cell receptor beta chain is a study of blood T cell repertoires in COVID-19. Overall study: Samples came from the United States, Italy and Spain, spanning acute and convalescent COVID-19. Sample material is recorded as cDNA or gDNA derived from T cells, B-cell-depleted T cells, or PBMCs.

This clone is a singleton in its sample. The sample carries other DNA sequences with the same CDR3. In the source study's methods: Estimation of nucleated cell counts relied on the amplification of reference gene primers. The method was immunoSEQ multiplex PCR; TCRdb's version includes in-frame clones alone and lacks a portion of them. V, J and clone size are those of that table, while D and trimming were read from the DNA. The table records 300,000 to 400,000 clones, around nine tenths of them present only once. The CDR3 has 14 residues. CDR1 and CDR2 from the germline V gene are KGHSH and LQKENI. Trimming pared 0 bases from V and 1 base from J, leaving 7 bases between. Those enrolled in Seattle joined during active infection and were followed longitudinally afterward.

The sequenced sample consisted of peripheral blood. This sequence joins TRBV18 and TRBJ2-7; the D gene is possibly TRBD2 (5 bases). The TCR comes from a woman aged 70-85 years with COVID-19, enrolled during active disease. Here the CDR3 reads CASSPPTGSYEQYF. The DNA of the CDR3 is TGTGCCAGCTCACCACCAACGGGGTCCTACGAGCAGTACTTC.